The 27 T cell receptor beta chains below come from one sample, sequenced in a study of CD8+ T cells in alopecia areata. The sorting of pooled cutaneous lymph node cells relied on CD4, CD8alpha, NKG2D, NKG2ACE and other markers. Isolated RNA was reverse transcribed into cDNA used as the sequencing template. Clones were read by immunoSEQ multiplex PCR, and TCRdb kept only the in-frame ones, dropping some. This sample has about 6,000 clones, each found more than once. The specimen was CD8+ T cells sorted from a lymph node. These receptors were obtained from a C3H/HeJ mouse with alopecia areata. Mouse MHC haplotype: H2-k.

This clone was picked up many times. The gene symbols are mouse symbols. From the germline J gene comes the end of the CDR3, since the read stops 4 residues before it. J is TRBJ1-1 and V is TRBV29, with TRBD1 matching over 8 bases. V lost 2 bases to trimming and J lost 4 bases; unmatched junction nucleotides: 0. The germline CDR1 and CDR2 sequences are MSHET and SYDVDS. This CDR3 comprises 13 residues. CDR3 bases read: TGTGCTAGCAGTTTAGGACAGGGCACA. Amino acid sequence: CASSLGQGT. The CDR3 in its entirety is CASSLGQGTEVFF.

This clone showed up just a few times. The listed genes are named as in mouse. The read comes to an end 4 residues before the CDR3 does, leaving the germline J gene to fill in the end. This CDR3 is also generated by other DNA sequences in the sample. This chain uses TRBV13-3 with TRBJ2-7, with TRBD2 matching over 10 bases. The CDR3 consists of 14 residues. Germline CDR1 NNHDY, CDR2 SYVADS. The CDR3 spells CASSDLGGRYEQYF. Incomplete CDR3 DNA: TGTGCCAGCAGTGATCTGGGGGGGCGATAT.

This clone was seen at least ten times. Mouse germline and gene names are used. The CDR3 end falls 4 residues outside the read, so it is completed with the germline J gene. This chain connects TRBV5 to TRBJ1-1, with 12 positions matching TRBD1. CDR1 is LGHNA and CDR2 is YNLKQL in the germline V gene (reference sequence). The length of the CDR3 is 17 residues. After removal of 2 bases from V and 4 bases from J, the junction contained 8 bases not matched to a gene. The CDR3 sequence: CASSQNPGTGGLTEVFF. Incomplete CDR3 DNA: TGTGCCAGCAGCCAAAACCCCGGGACAGGGGGCCTCACA.

Concerning this clone itself: Germline and genes here are mouse. From the germline J gene comes the end of the CDR3, since the read stops 4 residues before it. The chain joins TRBV13-2 to TRBJ2-4, with D uncertain. Germline V gives CDR1 NNHNN, CDR2 SYGAGS (reference sequence). V was pared by 4 bases and J by 0 bases, with 3 bases between. The CDR3 has 12 residues. CDR3 amino acids: CASGLSQNTLYF. The covered CDR3 bases are TGTGCCAGCGGTCTCAGTCAAAAC.

Ten or more counts support this clone. Gene names refer to mouse genes. The sequenced fragment ends 4 residues before the CDR3 boundary, so the rest is inferred from the germline J gene. The chain uses TRBV1 and TRBJ2-7; 8 nucleotides agree with TRBD1. Germline lookup yields CDR1 NSQYPW and CDR2 LRSPGD (reference sequence). This CDR3 is built from 13 residues. The part of the CDR3 DNA that was read is TGCACCTGCAGTGCAGGACAGGGGTAT. This encodes CTCSAGQGY. The entire CDR3 protein reads CTCSAGQGYEQYF.

This clone was seen ten or more times. Germline and genes: mouse. The read is 4 residues too short to cover the CDR3 end, so that end is filled in from the germline J gene. The V call is TRBV1, the J call TRBJ2-7; D may be TRBD1 (6 bases). Germline-derived CDR1 and CDR2 are NSQYPW and LRSPGD (reference sequence). With 1 base removed from V and 0 bases from J, the gap between germline ends came to 13 bases. The CDR3 has 16 amino acids. CDR3: CTCSAGPQGSSYEQYF. CDR3 bases read: TGCACCTGCAGTGCAGGGCCACAGGGAAGCTCCTAT.

The table lists this clone with a few counts. Germline and genes: mouse. The covered CDR3 bases are TGTGCCAGCAGCCAAGATGGGGGGGCGCCAGAC. Residues: CASSQDGGAPD. The whole CDR3 protein is CASSQDGGAPDTQYF. The chain couples TRBV5 to TRBJ2-5; 9 bases agree with TRBD2. Coverage ceases 4 residues before the CDR3 finishes, and the germline J gene fills in the end. CDR1 is LGHNA, CDR2 YNLKQL, per germline (reference sequence). The CDR3 covers 15 residues.

In its sample, this clone was seen a few times. Gene names are mouse gene names. The read finishes 3 residues shy of the CDR3 end, and the germline J gene is used to complete it. This sample includes further DNA sequences coding for the same CDR3. The chain is built from TRBV31 and TRBJ1-6, with D tentatively TRBD1 (6 bases). TRBJ1-6 is designated an ORF whose function remains uncertain. This CDR3 comprises 13 residues. Germline V gives CDR1 GKSSPN, CDR2 SITVG. V shed 2 bases and J shed 5 bases, with 7 bases lying between them. This CDR3 reads CAWSRDNNSPLYF. CDR3 DNA, as far as it was read: TGTGCCTGGAGTAGGGACAATAATTCGCCC.

As concerns this clone: Genes here carry mouse names. The read ends 4 residues before the CDR3 terminus; that terminus is restored from the germline J gene. This chain uses TRBV5 with TRBJ2-1; TRBD2 matches 12 bases. Germline V gene lookup returns CDR1 LGHNA and CDR2 YNLKQL (reference sequence). The junction had 3 bases not matched to a gene; V was cut back by 0 bases and J by 6 bases. The CDR3 runs to 16 residues. The CDR3 reads CASSQEGTGGFAEQFF. The DNA read from the CDR3 is TGTGCCAGCAGCCAAGAGGGGACTGGGGGGTTTGCT.

In this sample, this clone is large. Mouse germline and gene names are used. The sequenced fragment ends 4 residues before the CDR3 boundary, so the rest is inferred from the germline J gene. This chain joins TRBV13-3 and TRBJ2-3; D may be TRBD1 (5 bases). Looked up from germline, CDR1 is NNHDY and CDR2 is SYVADS. The CDR3 runs to 13 residues. Trimming pared 9 bases from V and 0 bases from J, leaving 11 bases between. CDR3 bases read: TGTGCCACCCGGACAAATAGTGCAGAA. It specifies CATRTNSAE. Given in full, the CDR3 is CATRTNSAETLYF.

This clone counts as medium-sized. The genes and germline here are from mouse. Read coverage stops 3 residues before the CDR3 terminus; the germline J gene supplies the remainder. V is TRBV13-1 and J is TRBJ1-6, with D perhaps TRBD1 (6 bases). TRBJ1-6 is designated an ORF whose function remains uncertain. CDR3 length equals 15 residues. The ends were cut back, 0 bases at V and 6 bases at J, with 10 bases in the middle. The germline V gene has CDR1 NSHNY and CDR2 SYGAGN. The CDR3 sequence is CASSDAGRGNSPLYF. The CDR3 bases that were read are TGTGCCAGCAGTGATGCAGGCAGGGGTAATTCGCCC.

This clone was detected many times. Gene names denote mouse genes. The read terminates 4 residues ahead of where the CDR3 ends, so the germline J gene completes it. The chain combines TRBV13-3 with TRBJ2-5, with D unclear. The germline V gene encodes CDR1 NNHDY and CDR2 SYVADS. CDR3 length equals 11 residues. Trimming left V 4 bases short and J 2 bases short, with 2 bases between. Partial CDR3 DNA: TGTGCCAGCAGTCTCCAAGAC. Its protein is CASSLQD. The full-length CDR3 reads as CASSLQDTQYF.

This clone appeared a few times. Genes and germline come from the mouse. Coverage ceases 4 residues before the CDR3 finishes, and the germline J gene fills in the end. This chain connects TRBV31 to TRBJ2-3, with 12 nucleotides matching TRBD2. CDR3 length equals 16 residues. V shed 3 bases, J shed 0 bases, and the junction held 4 bases outside the gene matches. Germline V gene data show CDR1 as GKSSPN and CDR2 as SITVG. Incomplete CDR3 DNA: TGTGCCTGGAGCCCGGACTGGGGGGGTAGTGCAGAA. It encodes CAWSPDWGGSAE. Given in full, the CDR3 is CAWSPDWGGSAETLYF.

Turning to this clone: The listed genes are named as in mouse. The CDR3 is cut off 4 residues early in the read; its end comes from the germline J gene. The J gene is TRBJ2-3, the V gene TRBV31; 7 bases are shared with TRBD2. The CDR3 spans 15 residues. CDR1 and CDR2 from the germline V gene are GKSSPN and SITVG. CDR3 residues: CAWSLGGERGETLYF. The CDR3 bases that were read are TGTGCCTGGAGTCTGGGGGGGGAGCGGGGAGAA.

This clone was recorded many times. Mouse germline and gene names are used. Coverage ceases 4 residues before the CDR3 finishes, and the germline J gene fills in the end. This CDR3 is also generated by other DNA sequences in the sample. The chain combines TRBV13-3 with TRBJ2-4; D unresolved. Trimming stripped 0 bases from V and 0 bases from J, with 5 bases between. This CDR3 has 14 amino acids. Germline-derived CDR1 and CDR2 are NNHDY and SYVADS. CDR3 loop: CASSDALSQNTLYF. Incomplete CDR3 DNA: TGTGCCAGCAGTGATGCCCTTAGTCAAAAC.

This clone came up many times. The genes and germline here are from mouse. The CDR3 end falls 4 residues outside the read, so it is completed with the germline J gene. The rearrangement links TRBV13-3 to TRBJ1-1; no firm D call. Looked up from germline, CDR1 is NNHDY and CDR2 is SYVADS. This CDR3 has 11 residues. This CDR3 reads CASSDSSEVFF. The sequenced CDR3 bases are TGTGCCAGCAGTGATTCCTCA.

This clone was detected many times. Germline and genes here are mouse. The missing CDR3 end, 4 residues past where the read stops, is filled in from the germline J gene. This chain joins TRBV13-1 and TRBJ2-7; no clear D. The CDR3 sequence is 13 residues long. Germline CDR1 reads NSHNY; CDR2 reads SYGAGN. CDR3 loop: CASSDDLPYEQYF. The CDR3 DNA, read in part, is TGTGCCAGCAGTGATGACCTGCCTTAT.

This clone was found many times. The genes and germline here are from mouse. The read gets to within 4 residues of the CDR3 end, and the germline J gene fills in the rest. The V and J genes are TRBV1 and TRBJ2-4, with D possibly TRBD1 on 6 matching bases. This CDR3 is built from 14 residues. Germline assignment: CDR1 NSQYPW and CDR2 LRSPGD (reference sequence). This CDR3 reads CTCSAGTNPNTLYF. CDR3 bases read: TGCACCTGCAGTGCCGGGACAAACCCAAAC.

Within the sample, this clone is medium-sized (0.01 to 0.1%). These gene names are mouse names. The CDR3 end is not reached by the read, which stops 4 residues before it; the germline J gene fills it in. The V and J genes are TRBV17 and TRBJ2-4, with a possible D match to TRBD2 (6 bases). The CDR3 contains 16 residues. Germline assignment: CDR1 MNHDT and CDR2 YYDKIL. V lost 0 bases and J lost 1, with 11 bases in between. This CDR3 reads CASSRDRAGGQNTLYF. CDR3 DNA (partial): TGTGCTAGCAGTAGAGATAGGGCTGGGGGTCAAAAC.

This clone has ten or more counts. These gene names are mouse names. The CDR3 extends 4 residues past the end of the read, so its final part is completed from the germline J gene. The V and J genes are TRBV1 and TRBJ2-7; 11 bases are shared with TRBD2. The V gene's germline CDR1 is NSQYPW and CDR2 LRSPGD (reference sequence). This CDR3 has 17 amino acids. The trim removed 0 bases at V and 3 bases at J, leaving 7 bases unmatched. The covered CDR3 bases are TGCACCTGCAGTGCAGATAGTTGGGACTGGGGGAACTAT. Protein product: CTCSADSWDWGNY. The whole CDR3 protein reads CTCSADSWDWGNYEQYF.

In the case of this clone: Gene and germline names: mouse. The read terminates 4 residues before the CDR3 end, so the remaining end is supplied by the germline J gene. This chain connects TRBV13-3 to TRBJ2-5; the match to TRBD2 covers 10 bases. J gave up 3 bases and V 5 bases, and 0 bases lay outside the gene matches. Germline V gene data show CDR1 as NNHDY and CDR2 as SYVADS. This CDR3 region has 13 residues. The sequenced part of the CDR3 DNA is TGTGCCAGCAGGGGACTGGGGCAAGAC. Translating it yields CASRGLGQD. The full CDR3 protein is CASRGLGQDTQYF.

This clone was seen repeatedly, ten times or more. The germline and genes are mouse ones. CDR3 bases read: TGTGCCTGGAGTCTAGACCACTGGGGGGCAAGTGCAGAA. Translated, it gives CAWSLDHWGASAE. The CDR3 in its entirety is CAWSLDHWGASAETLYF. V usage is TRBV31 and J usage is TRBJ2-3; 9 bases line up with TRBD2. The read falls 4 residues short of the CDR3 end, and the missing part is taken from the germline J gene. Losses at the gene ends were 0 bases for V and 0 bases for J; bases not matched to a gene: 7. The V gene's germline CDR1 is GKSSPN and CDR2 SITVG. The CDR3 covers 17 residues. The full variable domain, completed using reference TRBV31 and TRBJ2-3, is AQTIHQWPVAEIKAVGSPLSLGCTIKGKSSPNLYWYWQATGGTLQQLFYSITVGQVESVVQLNLSASRPKDDQFILSTEKLLLSHSGFYLCAWSLDHWGASAETLYFGSGTRLTVL.

As concerns this clone: Gene names and germline refer to mouse. The read halts 4 residues ahead of the CDR3 end, with the missing end drawn from the germline J gene. J is TRBJ2-5 and V is TRBV14; 9 bases fit TRBD1. CDR3 size: 15 residues. The ends lost 4 bases at V and 2 bases at J; junction bases unmatched: 5. CDR1 and CDR2 from the germline V gene are SGHDT and FRDEAV. CDR3 bases read: TGTGCCAGCAGTGGGGACAGGGAGAGCCAAGAC. Its protein is CASSGDRESQD. Given in full, the CDR3 is CASSGDRESQDTQYF.

This clone was seen ten or more times. Gene names and germline match the mouse. The CDR3 end falls 4 residues outside the read, so it is completed with the germline J gene. The chain is built from TRBV5 and TRBJ2-5; 13 nucleotides agree with TRBD2. CDR3 size: 16 residues. CDR1 is LGHNA and CDR2 is YNLKQL in the germline V gene (reference sequence). The CDR3 region is CASSQGTGGARDTQYF. CDR3 DNA, as far as it was read: TGTGCCAGCAGCCAAGGGACTGGGGGGGCGCGGGAC.

This clone was observed a few times. Gene names denote mouse genes. The read finishes 4 residues shy of the CDR3 end, and the germline J gene is used to complete it. This chain links TRBV13-2 with TRBJ2-3; 11 bases match TRBD2. Per germline, CDR1 NNHNN and CDR2 SYGAGS (reference sequence). The CDR3 length is 17 residues. V was pared by 0 bases and J by 2 bases, with 5 bases of the junction left unmatched. CDR3 protein: CASGDADWGGLAETLYF. CDR3 bases read: TGTGCCAGCGGTGATGCTGACTGGGGGGGTCTTGCAGAA.

A few counts support this clone. Mouse gene names apply. The read halts 4 residues ahead of the CDR3 end, with the missing end drawn from the germline J gene. The rearrangement joins TRBV5 to TRBJ2-5, with 10 bases fitting TRBD1. V shed 3 bases and J 2 bases; nucleotides not matched to a gene: 5. The CDR3 is made up of 16 amino acids. Germline V gene lookup returns CDR1 LGHNA and CDR2 YNLKQL (reference sequence). The CDR3 region is CASSQPDRGRQDTQYF. CDR3 DNA, as far as it was read: TGTGCCAGCAGCCAGCCCGACAGGGGGCGCCAAGAC.

This clone was seen a handful of times. Gene and germline names: mouse. The CDR3 end falls 4 residues outside the read, so it is completed with the germline J gene. The chain uses TRBV13-2 and TRBJ1-2; a possible D gene is TRBD1 (6 bases). Germline CDR1 reads NNHNN; CDR2 reads SYGAGS (reference sequence). The CDR3 has 13 amino acids. The CDR3 is CASSLLGGRDYTF. CDR3 bases read: TGTGCCAGCAGTTTACTGGGGGGGCGC.